This TCR beta chain emerged from a study of Ad26.COV2.S vaccination and SARS-CoV-2 variants. The CDR3 has 15 amino acids. CDR1 SGHRS and CDR2 YFSETQ come from the germline V gene. The V gene end was trimmed by 1 base and the J gene end by 4 bases; junction bases not matched to a gene: 4. TCRdb keeps only in-frame clones here, not all; method: immunoSEQ multiplex PCR. This sample has just over 350,000 clones; 92% occur once, and the top ten carry roughly 3.9%. As to this clone: Its antigen is not known.

Overall study findings and caveats: Estimates derived from TCR breadth and depth analyses may have underestimated total T cell responses.

This sample comprised peripheral blood, obtained after recovery from COVID-19. This rearrangement joins TRBV5-1 to TRBJ2-5, with TRBD2 matching over 10 bases. This receptor was obtained from a human donor who had recovered from COVID-19. The CDR3 region has the DNA TGCGCCAGCAGCTTGTGGCCTAGCGGGGGAGAGACCCAGTACTTC. This sequence encodes CASSLWPSGGETQYF.